This T cell receptor (beta chain) is drawn from a study of CD8 T cells in ankylosing spondylitis listed by TCRdb under 2017. Notes on the research overall: To find TCR variants linked to disease, the study profiled T cell receptor beta repertoires in ankylosing spondylitis patients and healthy donors. Peripheral blood samples were taken, and synovial fluid was additionally collected from ankylosing spondylitis patients. The full study cohort comprised around 23 ankylosing spondylitis patients and 85 to 120 healthy donors. Beyond this particular receptor, the publication reports: The disease-linked clones were reported to be significantly enriched in matched synovial fluid samples from ankylosing spondylitis patients. Some TCR beta motif variants had previously been reported in synovial fluid and blood of reactive arthritis patients, which suggested common disease-initiation mechanisms. The disease-linked clones showed a CD8+ phenotype and occurred at relatively low frequencies in peripheral blood. Blood from ankylosing spondylitis patients appeared to be characterized by a TCR beta motif composed of under ten highly homologous amino acid variants.

The data were produced on an Illumina HiSeq 2500. Quantitative 5'-RACE with molecular barcodes was the method used to prepare the TCR beta libraries. Concerning the study's data processing: A new computational method, built on a probabilistic model of VDJ rearrangement, was used to identify disease-linked TCR variants. TCRdb applied fastp at Q25 and MiXCR to the public reads, then kept only in-frame beta chains. Entries that share a CDR3 protein sequence are merged under the most common genes and DNA. TCRdb's processing, not the authors' own work, is the source of the V and J calls. For this sample the table gives a few hundred thousand distinct CDR3 sequences, of which 7.5% to 9% were detected only once. The top ten clonotypes cover more than 14% of the sample. Measured from the cysteine to the phenylalanine, the CDR3 is 14 residues long. Of the read, only the CDR3 DNA is kept; its 42 bases are in frame from base 1. V and J are truncated by 6 bases and 2 bases respectively, leaving an intervening sequence of 14 bases. Based on the germline V gene (reference sequence), the CDR1 and CDR2 sequences are DFQATT and SNEGSKA.

This clonotype was recorded at least ten times. Its antigen has not been determined. Per-nucleotide qualities are absent, and no much larger clonotype sits a single base away. What was sequenced was blood, either unsorted or a sorted T cell fraction (not recorded which). The TCR was taken from a male donor with ankylosing spondylitis. In this chain, TRBV20-1 is recombined with TRBJ1-5; a weak D assignment points to TRBD1 (6 bases agree). The DNA reads as follows: TGCAGTGCAGATCAGACAGGAGGCAATCAGCCCCAGCATTTT. Its translation is CSADQTGGNQPQHF.